This entry describes one T cell receptor beta chain. Its specificity is unknown. CDR3 length equals 16 residues. V lost 8 bases and J lost 5; bases outside the gene matches: 14. The germline gives CDR1 SNHLY, CDR2 FYNNEI. The data are from a study of cytomegalovirus exposure and HLA in healthy donors. Study in general: The 95 to 150 validation repertoires used the same platform as the 666 first-cohort repertoires, a later analysis reported. Study findings and constraints: In vitro work confirmed that a few CMV-associated chains recognize CMV antigens. Most TCR sequences proved rare, with some public TCRs found in many donors. Subsequent analysis revealed that first-cohort TCR clusters tended to co-occur in the 120 or so validation repertoires.

Some clones are missing from TCRdb's copy, which holds only in-frame ones; the method was immunoSEQ multiplex PCR. The data hold about 150,000 clones, with around nine tenths observed a single time. The chain uses TRBV2 and TRBJ2-3; 9 nucleotides line up with TRBD2. Sequencing used PBMCs. This clonotype originated in a young woman in good health and CMV-seropositive. The CDR3 is CASGRDAGGPRDTQYF. In nucleotides, the CDR3 is TGTGCCAGCGGAAGGGACGCGGGAGGGCCGAGAGATACGCAGTATTTT.